This is a list of T cell receptor beta chains from one sample in a study of blood T cell repertoires in COVID-19. Measured with immunoSEQ multiplex PCR; TCRdb has only the in-frame clones, and not every one. This table holds 150,000 to 200,000 clones, about three quarters found once. Sequencing was performed on peripheral blood. The receptors were sampled from a woman between 70 and 85 years old with acute or convalescent COVID-19. Each CDR3 is given with its conserved first and last residue. A D gene is named only where the DNA matches it firmly. The size of a clone is reported for some rows only, either as once, few or many, or as a class for expanded clones.

v_gene	abundance	j_gene	d_gene	CDR3nt	CDR3aa
TRBV6-5	NA	TRBJ2-3	NA	TGTGCCAGCGGGAGGGGGGGCACAGATACGCAGTATTTT	CASGRGGTDTQYF
TRBV6-6	once	TRBJ2-2	TRBD2	TGTGCCAGCGTAGCGGGAAACACCGGGGAGCTGTTTTTT	CASVAGNTGELFF
TRBV24-1	NA	TRBJ2-3	NA	TGTGCCACCAGTGATTCCGGAGCCCAAAGTATGGATACGCAGTATTTT	CATSDSGAQSMDTQYF
TRBV18	NA	TRBJ2-3	TRBD2	TGTGCCAGCTCACCAAGGGAGGGAAGGACAGATACGCAGTATTTT	CASSPREGRTDTQYF
TRBV19	NA	TRBJ2-7	TRBD1	TGTGCCAGTAGTATAAGGACAGGGGTCTACGAGCAGTACTTC	CASSIRTGVYEQYF
TRBV5-5	NA	TRBJ2-7	NA	TGTGCCAGCAGATCTGAAAGGGGGTCCTACGAGCAGTACTTC	CASRSERGSYEQYF
TRBV19	NA	TRBJ1-1	TRBD1	TGTGCCAGTAGTCCGGGACAGACGAACACTGAAGCTTTCTTT	CASSPGQTNTEAFF
TRBV15	NA	TRBJ2-7	TRBD2	TGTGCCACCAGCAGAGATCGGGGAGGGTGGAACGAGCAGTACTTC	CATSRDRGGWNEQYF
TRBV12-5	NA	TRBJ2-5	TRBD1	TGTGCTAGTGGTTTTGGAACAGGGGTCGGACAAGAGACCCAGTACTTC	CASGFGTGVGQETQYF
TRBV5-1	NA	TRBJ2-3	TRBD1	TGCGCCAGCAGCTGGATAACAGGGGGCGCTTTTACAGATACGCAGTATTTT	CASSWITGGAFTDTQYF
TRBV6-5	NA	TRBJ1-2	NA	TGTGCCAGCAGGGGCGTAGGCTCTGGCTACACCTTC	CASRGVGSGYTF
TRBV5-5	NA	TRBJ1-2	TRBD1	TGTGCCAGCAGCTTGGTTGGGACAGGGGTCTATGGCTACACCTTC	CASSLVGTGVYGYTF
TRBV28	NA	TRBJ1-5	TRBD1	TGTGCCAGCAGTTTGAGTCAGGGGGTATATAGCGGGGCCCAGCATTTT	CASSLSQGVYSGAQHF
TRBV29-1	few	TRBJ2-7	NA	TGCAGCGTTGAGAGAGGGATGGGATCCGAGCAGTACTTC	CSVERGMGSEQYF
TRBV5-1	NA	TRBJ2-7	TRBD1	TGCGCCAGCAGCTCGGGACAGTCCTACGAGCAGTACTTC	CASSSGQSYEQYF
TRBV3-1/TRBV3-2	NA	TRBJ2-1	TRBD2	TGTGCCAGCAGCCCTTATCTGACTAGCCATCGGGACAATGAGCAGTTCTTC	CASSPYLTSHRDNEQFF
TRBV6-6	NA	TRBJ1-5	NA	TGTGCCAGCAAAGAAGGGGTGTATAGCAATCAGCCCCAGCATTTT	CASKEGVYSNQPQHF
TRBV28	NA	TRBJ2-7	NA	TGTGCCAGCAGTTTGGCGTTGCGGGGACCCTACGAGCAGTACTTC	CASSLALRGPYEQYF
TRBV13	NA	TRBJ2-3	NA	TGTGCCAGCAGCCAAAGGCGGGGCCGACGCCCTCCAGATACGCAGTATTTT	CASSQRRGRRPPDTQYF
TRBV20-1	NA	TRBJ2-7	NA	TGCAGTGCTAGATGGGGGGAAGAGCAGTACTTC	CSARWGEEQYF
TRBV2	NA	TRBJ1-2	NA	TGTGCCAGCAGGCGGCCCGGGAGTTTGCAGGCTAACTATGGCTACACCTTC	CASRRPGSLQANYGYTF
TRBV12-3/TRBV12-4	NA	TRBJ2-2	NA	TGTGCCAGCAGGGAAGCGGACACCGGGGAGCTGTTTTTT	CASREADTGELFF
TRBV6-5	NA	TRBJ2-7	NA	TGTGCCAGCAGTCCCTCCCCTTACGAGCAGTACTTC	CASSPSPYEQYF